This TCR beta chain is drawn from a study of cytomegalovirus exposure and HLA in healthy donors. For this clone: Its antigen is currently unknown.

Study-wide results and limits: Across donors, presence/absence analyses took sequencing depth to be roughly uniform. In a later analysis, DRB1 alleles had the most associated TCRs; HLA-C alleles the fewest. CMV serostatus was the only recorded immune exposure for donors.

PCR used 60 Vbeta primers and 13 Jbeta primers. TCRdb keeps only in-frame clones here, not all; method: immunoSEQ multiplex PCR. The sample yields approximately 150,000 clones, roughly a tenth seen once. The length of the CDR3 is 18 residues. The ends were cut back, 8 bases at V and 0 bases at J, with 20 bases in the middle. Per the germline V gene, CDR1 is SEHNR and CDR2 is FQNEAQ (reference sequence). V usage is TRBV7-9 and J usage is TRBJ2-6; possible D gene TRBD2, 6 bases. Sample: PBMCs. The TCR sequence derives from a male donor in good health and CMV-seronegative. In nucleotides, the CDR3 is TGTGCCAGCCAGAGGTGGGGCGGGGAAAGCTCTGGGGCCAACGTCCTGACTTTC. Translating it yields CASQRWGGESSGANVLTF.